These 5 T cell receptor beta chains came from one sample sequenced in a study of T cell responses to AZD1222 COVID-19 vaccine. The protocol was immunoSEQ multiplex PCR, while the TCRdb copy is restricted to in-frame clones and leaves out a portion. Of some 190,000 clones in the sample, more than 80% were seen once. This specimen consisted of peripheral blood, obtained on day 0 of AZD1222 vaccination. The receptor set was obtained from an adult in good health.

The chain combines TRBV7-3 with TRBJ2-7, with 7 bases matching TRBD2. Germline CDR1 and CDR2: SGHTA and FQGTGA. This CDR3 comprises 15 residues. J lost 6 bases, V lost 3 bases, and 11 bases had no gene match. In nucleotides, the CDR3 is TGTGCCAGCAGCTTCTTAGGGAATGGACTAGGCGAGCAGTACGTC. Translated: CASSFLGNGLGEQYV.

V usage is TRBV28 and J usage is TRBJ1-2; D remains unclear. The ends were cut back, 6 bases at V and 2 bases at J, with 13 bases in the middle. Germline V gene data show CDR1 as MDHEN and CDR2 as SYDVKM. The CDR3 extends over 14 amino acids. The CDR3 spells CASSRPYSNYGYTF. The CDR3 nucleotides are TGTGCCAGCAGCCGACCCTACAGCAACTATGGCTACACCTTC.

The V gene is TRBV7-9, the J gene TRBJ2-3; D is unclear. The CDR3 is made up of 13 amino acids. Trimming cost V 1 base and J 0 bases, with 2 bases left between them. Germline V CDR1 and CDR2: SEHNR, FQNEAQ (reference sequence). The CDR3 here is CASSLDSTDTQYF. CDR3 nucleotide sequence: TGTGCCAGCAGCTTAGACAGCACAGATACGCAGTATTTT.

This chain uses TRBV27 with TRBJ1-2, with D tentatively TRBD1 (5 bases). Germline values: CDR1 MNHEY, CDR2 SMNVEV (reference sequence). V dropped 5 bases and J dropped 4 bases, with 14 bases sitting between them. This CDR3 has 14 residues. The CDR3, as DNA: TGTGCCAGCAGTGCTTTAGGGGCGAGCTATGGCTACACCTTC. It codes for CASSALGASYGYTF.

The V gene is TRBV10-3, the J gene TRBJ2-1, with TRBD2 matching over 11 bases. Per germline, CDR1 ENHRY and CDR2 SYGVKD. Trimming cost V 6 bases and J 6 bases; bases outside gene matches: 7. The CDR3 length is 15 residues. The CDR3 sequence is CAIRDVAGGRNEQFF. The CDR3 DNA follows: TGTGCCATCAGGGATGTAGCGGGGGGGCGCAATGAGCAGTTCTTC.